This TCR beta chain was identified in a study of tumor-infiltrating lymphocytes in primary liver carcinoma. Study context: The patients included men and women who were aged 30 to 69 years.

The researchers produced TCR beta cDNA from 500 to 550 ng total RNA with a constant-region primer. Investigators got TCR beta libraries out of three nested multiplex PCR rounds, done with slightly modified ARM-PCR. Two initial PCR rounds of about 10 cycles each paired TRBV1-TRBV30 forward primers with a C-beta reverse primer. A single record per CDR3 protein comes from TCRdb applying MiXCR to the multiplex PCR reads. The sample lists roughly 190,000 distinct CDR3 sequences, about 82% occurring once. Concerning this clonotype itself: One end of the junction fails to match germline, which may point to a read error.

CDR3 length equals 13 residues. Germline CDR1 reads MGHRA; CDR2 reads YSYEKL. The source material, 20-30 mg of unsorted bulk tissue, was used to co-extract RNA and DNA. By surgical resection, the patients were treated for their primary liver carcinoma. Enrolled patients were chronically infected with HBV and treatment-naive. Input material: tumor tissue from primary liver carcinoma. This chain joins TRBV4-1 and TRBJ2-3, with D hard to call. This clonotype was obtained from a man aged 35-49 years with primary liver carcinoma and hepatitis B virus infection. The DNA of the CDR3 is TGCCCCAGCAGCCTAGTTTTCACAGATACGCAGTATTTT. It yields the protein CPSSLVFTDTQYF.